This T cell receptor beta chain emerged from a study of T cell repertoires in cytomegalovirus infection. Trimming took off 1 base at V and 5 bases at J, with 19 bases between the two ends. Germline lookup yields CDR1 MGHRA and CDR2 YSYEKL. CDR3 length: 17 residues. TCRdb passed the reads through MiXCR, listing each CDR3 protein once. The sample contains around 530,000 distinct CDR3 sequences, about 17% of which appear only once. This clonotype was found many times. This TCR derives from a human donor in good health (CMV status not recorded). Some clones in this sample may be carry-over from other donors' samples. The specimen sequenced was CD8+ T cells from PBMCs. The chain carries TRBV4-1 and TRBJ2-3; possibly TRBD2 for D (5 bases). The CDR3 bases are TGCGCCAGCAGCCAAGGCCGCGAGGGCCCGTCGCAAGATACGCAGTATTTT. It specifies CASSQGREGPSQDTQYF.